The clone carrying this T cell receptor beta chain was detected once. Since no conserved phenylalanine or tryptophan closes the CDR3, a read error is the likely cause. Each of the donors had 8 to 10 milliliters of peripheral blood drawn into EDTA-treated Vacutainer tubes. The sample comes from a study of blood T cells in healthy people across ages. PCR was performed a second time for about 7 to 12 cycles using a sample-barcoded 5' primer and a J-beta primer mix. MiXCR was run by TCRdb on the 5' RACE reads, yielding one entry per CDR3 protein. The repertoire holds some 640,000 distinct CDR3 sequences, about 30% seen once, with approximately 15% in the top ten. Sequenced input: blood. The source is a woman aged 80 or over in good health.

The CDR3 loop is CASSRGTGGWGDTQYS. The CDR3 DNA is TGTGCCAGCAGCCGAGGGACCGGGGGATGGGGAGATACGCAGTATTCC. The chain employs TRBV12-3 or TRBV12-4 and TRBJ2-3; D is perhaps TRBD2 (6 bases). The V end was cut by 6 bases, the J end by 5 bases, with 21 bases between. This CDR3 spans 16 amino acids.